Sequencing of this T cell receptor beta chain was carried out in a study of blood T cell repertoires in COVID-19. CDR3 length: 17 residues. CDR1 is SGHNT and CDR2 is YENEEA in the germline V gene. V dropped 1 base and J dropped 3; count of bases not matched to a gene: 6. Sequencing was performed with immunoSEQ multiplex PCR; in TCRdb, only in-frame clones are kept and a portion is missing. The data show 100,000 to 130,000 clones, with over 60% seen just once and around 4.5% held by the top ten. The TCR sequence derives from an older man with acute or convalescent COVID-19. Sequences were obtained from peripheral blood. V usage is TRBV11-3 and J usage is TRBJ2-1, with 10 nucleotides matching TRBD1. Here the CDR3 reads CASSLGPTGGLYNEQFF. The CDR3 DNA reads TGTGCCAGCAGCTTAGGTCCGACAGGGGGCCTCTACAATGAGCAGTTCTTC.